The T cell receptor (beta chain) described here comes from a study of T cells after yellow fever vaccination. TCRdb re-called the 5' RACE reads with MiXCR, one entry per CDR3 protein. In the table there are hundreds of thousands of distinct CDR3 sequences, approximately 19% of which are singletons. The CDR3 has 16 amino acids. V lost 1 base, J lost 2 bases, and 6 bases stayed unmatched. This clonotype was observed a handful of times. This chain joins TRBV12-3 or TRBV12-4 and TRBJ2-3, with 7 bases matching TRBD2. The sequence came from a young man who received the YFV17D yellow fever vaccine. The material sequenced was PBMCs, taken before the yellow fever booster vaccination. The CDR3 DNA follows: TGTGCCAGCAGTTTAGGAAGCGGGGACTACACAGATACGCAGTATTTT. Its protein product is CASSLGSGDYTDTQYF.